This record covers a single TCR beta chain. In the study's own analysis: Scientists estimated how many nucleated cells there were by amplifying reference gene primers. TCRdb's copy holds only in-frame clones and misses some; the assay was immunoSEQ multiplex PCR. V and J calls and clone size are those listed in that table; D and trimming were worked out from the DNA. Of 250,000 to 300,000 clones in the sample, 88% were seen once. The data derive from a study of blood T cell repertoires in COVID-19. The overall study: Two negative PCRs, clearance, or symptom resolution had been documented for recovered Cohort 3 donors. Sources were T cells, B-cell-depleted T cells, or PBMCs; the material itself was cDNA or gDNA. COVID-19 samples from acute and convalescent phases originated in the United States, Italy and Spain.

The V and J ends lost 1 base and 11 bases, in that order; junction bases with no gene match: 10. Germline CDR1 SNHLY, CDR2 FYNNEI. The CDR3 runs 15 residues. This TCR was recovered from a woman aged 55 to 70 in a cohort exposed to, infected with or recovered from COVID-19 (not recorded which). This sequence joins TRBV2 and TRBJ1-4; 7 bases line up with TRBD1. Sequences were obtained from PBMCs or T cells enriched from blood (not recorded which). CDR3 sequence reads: CASSEEEGAAGKLFF. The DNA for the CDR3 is TGTGCCAGCAGTGAAGAGGAGGGGGCGGCAGGGAAACTGTTTTTT.